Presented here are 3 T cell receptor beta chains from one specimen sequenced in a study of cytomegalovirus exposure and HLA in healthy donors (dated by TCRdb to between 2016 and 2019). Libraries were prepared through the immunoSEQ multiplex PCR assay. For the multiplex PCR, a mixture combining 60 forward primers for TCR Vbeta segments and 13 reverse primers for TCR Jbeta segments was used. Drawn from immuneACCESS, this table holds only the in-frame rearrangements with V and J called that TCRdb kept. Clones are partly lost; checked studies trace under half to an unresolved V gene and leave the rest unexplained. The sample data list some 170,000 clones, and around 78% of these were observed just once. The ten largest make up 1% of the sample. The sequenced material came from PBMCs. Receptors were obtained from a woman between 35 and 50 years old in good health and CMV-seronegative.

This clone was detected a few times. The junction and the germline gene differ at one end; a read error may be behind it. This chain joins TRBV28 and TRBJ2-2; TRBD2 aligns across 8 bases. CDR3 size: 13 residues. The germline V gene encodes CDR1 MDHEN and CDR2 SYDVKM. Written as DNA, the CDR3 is TGTGCCAGCGGTAGCGGGAACCCCGGGGAGCTGTTTTTT. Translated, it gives CASGSGNPGELFF.

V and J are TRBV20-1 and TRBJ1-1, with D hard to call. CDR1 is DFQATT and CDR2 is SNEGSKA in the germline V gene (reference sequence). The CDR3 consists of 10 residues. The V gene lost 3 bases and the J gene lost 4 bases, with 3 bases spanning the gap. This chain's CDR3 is CSASLTEAFF. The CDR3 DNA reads TGCAGTGCTAGTCTCACTGAAGCTTTCTTT.

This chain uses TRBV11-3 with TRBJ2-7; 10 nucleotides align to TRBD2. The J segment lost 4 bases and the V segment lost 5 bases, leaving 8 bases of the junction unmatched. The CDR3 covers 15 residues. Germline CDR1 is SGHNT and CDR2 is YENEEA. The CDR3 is CASSTGLAGDYEQYF. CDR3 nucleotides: TGTGCCAGCAGCACCGGTCTAGCGGGGGATTACGAGCAGTACTTC. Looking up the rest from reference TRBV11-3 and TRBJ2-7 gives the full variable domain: EAGVVQSPRYKIIEKKQPVAFWCNPISGHNTLYWYLQNLGQGPELLIRYENEEAVDDSQLPKDRFSAERLKGVDSTLKIQPAELGDSAVYLCASSTGLAGDYEQYFGPGTRLTVT.